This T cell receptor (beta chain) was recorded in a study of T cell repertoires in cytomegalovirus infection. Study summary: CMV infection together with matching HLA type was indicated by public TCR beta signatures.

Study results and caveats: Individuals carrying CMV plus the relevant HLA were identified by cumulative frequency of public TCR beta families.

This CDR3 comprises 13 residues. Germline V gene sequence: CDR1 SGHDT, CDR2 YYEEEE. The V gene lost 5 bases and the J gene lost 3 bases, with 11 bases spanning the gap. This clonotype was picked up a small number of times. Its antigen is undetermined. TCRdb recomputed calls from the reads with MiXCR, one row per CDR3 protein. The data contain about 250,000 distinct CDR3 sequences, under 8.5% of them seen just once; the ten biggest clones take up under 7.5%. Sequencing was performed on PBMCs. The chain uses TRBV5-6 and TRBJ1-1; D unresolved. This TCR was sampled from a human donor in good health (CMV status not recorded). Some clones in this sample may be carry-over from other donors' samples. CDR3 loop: CASRLWGYTEAFF. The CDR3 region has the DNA TGTGCCAGCAGATTGTGGGGATACACTGAAGCTTTCTTT. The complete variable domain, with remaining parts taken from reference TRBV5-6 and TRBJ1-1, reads DAGVTQSPTHLIKTRGQQVTLRCSPKSGHDTVSWYQQALGQGPQFIFQYYEEEERQRGNFPDRFSGHQFPNYSSELNVNALLLGDSALYLCASRLWGYTEAFFGQGTRLTVV.